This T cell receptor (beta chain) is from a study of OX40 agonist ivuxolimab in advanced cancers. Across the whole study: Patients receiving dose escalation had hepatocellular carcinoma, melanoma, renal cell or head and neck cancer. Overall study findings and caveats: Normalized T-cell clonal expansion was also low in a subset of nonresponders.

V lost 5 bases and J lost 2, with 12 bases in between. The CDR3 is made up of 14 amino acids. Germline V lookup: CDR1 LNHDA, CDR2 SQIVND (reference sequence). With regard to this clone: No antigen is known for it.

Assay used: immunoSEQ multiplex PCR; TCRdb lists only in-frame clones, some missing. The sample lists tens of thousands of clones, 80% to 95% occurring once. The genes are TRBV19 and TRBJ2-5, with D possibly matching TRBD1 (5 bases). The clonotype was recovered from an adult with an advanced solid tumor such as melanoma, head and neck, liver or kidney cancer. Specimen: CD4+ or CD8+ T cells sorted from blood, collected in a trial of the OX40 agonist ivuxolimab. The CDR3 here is CASSVQDFQETQYF. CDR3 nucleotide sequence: TGTGCCAGTAGTGTACAGGATTTTCAAGAGACCCAGTACTTC.